This is a list of T cell receptor beta chains from one sample in a study of Ad26.COV2.S vaccination and SARS-CoV-2 variants. Method: immunoSEQ multiplex PCR; TCRdb's copy keeps in-frame clones and lacks some. The sample includes 510,000 or so clones, around 90% of them seen just once. The sequencing used peripheral blood, collected in a trial of Ad26.COV2.S vaccine versus placebo. The receptors come from a person between 18 and 65 years old who received the Ad26.COV2.S COVID-19 vaccine or a placebo. Both conserved end residues are part of each CDR3. D genes are given only for firm matches. Clone size appears in some rows only: once, few, many, or a class for an expanded clone.

clone_size: .
d_call: .
v_call: TRBV28
j_call: TRBJ2-2
cdr3_length: 13
cdr3_aa: CAIMVANTGELFF
cdr3_nt: TGTGCCATAATGGTAGCGAACACCGGGGAGCTGTTTTTT

clone_size: .
d_call: .
v_call: TRBV28
j_call: TRBJ1-1
cdr3_length: 16
cdr3_aa: CASSLPLQGRASEAFF
cdr3_nt: TGTGCCAGCAGTTTACCGCTACAGGGACGGGCTAGTGAAGCTTTCTTT

clone_size: .
d_call: TRBD1
v_call: TRBV6-5
j_call: TRBJ1-1
cdr3_length: 13
cdr3_aa: CATGTGLNTEAFF
cdr3_nt: TGTGCCACTGGGACAGGACTGAACACTGAAGCTTTCTTT

clone_size: once
d_call: TRBD1
v_call: TRBV18
j_call: TRBJ2-1
cdr3_length: 14
cdr3_aa: CASSPPTGGNEQFF
cdr3_nt: TGTGCCAGCTCACCCCCCACAGGGGGCAACGAGCAGTTCTTC

clone_size: .
d_call: TRBD1
v_call: TRBV28
j_call: TRBJ1-4
cdr3_length: 15
cdr3_aa: CASSRRTGVNEKLFF
cdr3_nt: TGTGCCAGCAGTCGAAGAACAGGGGTTAATGAAAAACTGTTTTTT

clone_size: .
d_call: TRBD1
v_call: TRBV7-3
j_call: TRBJ1-4
cdr3_length: 15
cdr3_aa: CASSPTGGRFEKLFF
cdr3_nt: TGTGCCAGCAGTCCCACAGGGGGCCGATTTGAAAAACTGTTTTTT

clone_size: .
d_call: .
v_call: TRBV9
j_call: TRBJ2-7
cdr3_length: 14
cdr3_aa: CASSVEGSSYEQYF
cdr3_nt: TGTGCCAGCAGCGTAGAAGGGAGCTCCTACGAGCAGTACTTC

clone_size: once
d_call: .
v_call: TRBV11-3
j_call: TRBJ1-1
cdr3_length: 13
cdr3_aa: CASSFSRNTEAFF
cdr3_nt: TGTGCCAGCAGCTTCTCCCGGAACACTGAAGCTTTCTTT

clone_size: .
d_call: TRBD1
v_call: TRBV12-3/TRBV12-4
j_call: TRBJ1-2
cdr3_length: 12
cdr3_aa: CASSPGQYGYTF
cdr3_nt: TGTGCCAGCAGTCCGGGACAGTATGGCTACACCTTC

clone_size: .
d_call: TRBD1
v_call: TRBV5-1
j_call: TRBJ2-7
cdr3_length: 15
cdr3_aa: CASSPRTGSSYEQYF
cdr3_nt: TGCGCCAGCAGCCCTCGGACAGGGAGCTCCTACGAGCAGTACTTC

clone_size: .
d_call: TRBD2
v_call: TRBV28
j_call: TRBJ2-5
cdr3_length: 19
cdr3_aa: CASSSRRLGLAGGAETQYF
cdr3_nt: TGTGCCAGCAGTTCCAGGCGGCTCGGACTAGCGGGAGGTGCGGAGACCCAGTACTTC

clone_size: .
d_call: .
v_call: TRBV9
j_call: TRBJ1-1
cdr3_length: 15
cdr3_aa: CASSVVGGETTEAFF
cdr3_nt: TGTGCCAGCAGCGTAGTGGGAGGCGAGACCACTGAAGCTTTCTTT

clone_size: .
d_call: TRBD1
v_call: TRBV11-1
j_call: TRBJ2-7
cdr3_length: 16
cdr3_aa: CASSNRGTGGGYEQYF
cdr3_nt: TGTGCCAGCAGCAACCGCGGGACAGGGGGCGGTTACGAGCAGTACTTC

clone_size: .
d_call: TRBD2
v_call: TRBV7-9
j_call: TRBJ2-1
cdr3_length: 15
cdr3_aa: CASRGLAGTRNEQFF
cdr3_nt: TGTGCCAGCAGAGGACTAGCGGGGACTCGCAATGAGCAGTTCTTC

clone_size: .
d_call: .
v_call: TRBV19
j_call: TRBJ2-7
cdr3_length: 13
cdr3_aa: CASSISLPYEQYF
cdr3_nt: TGTGCCAGTAGTATAAGTCTCCCCTACGAGCAGTACTTC

clone_size: few
d_call: .
v_call: TRBV30
j_call: TRBJ1-5
cdr3_length: 13
cdr3_aa: CAWAVAGNQPQHF
cdr3_nt: TGTGCCTGGGCTGTGGCAGGGAATCAGCCCCAGCATTTT

clone_size: .
d_call: .
v_call: TRBV10-3
j_call: TRBJ1-1
cdr3_length: 13
cdr3_aa: CAISSLGNTEAFF
cdr3_nt: TGTGCCATCTCATCTCTGGGGAACACTGAAGCTTTCTTT

clone_size: .
d_call: .
v_call: TRBV7-2
j_call: TRBJ1-1
cdr3_length: 14
cdr3_aa: CASSRDRGWSEAFF
cdr3_nt: TGTGCCAGCAGCCGGGATCGGGGGTGGTCTGAAGCTTTCTTT

clone_size: .
d_call: .
v_call: TRBV19
j_call: TRBJ2-1
cdr3_length: 15
cdr3_aa: CASTSEVGSYNEQFF
cdr3_nt: TGTGCCAGTACCTCGGAGGTAGGGTCCTACAATGAGCAGTTCTTC

clone_size: .
d_call: .
v_call: TRBV9
j_call: TRBJ2-2
cdr3_length: 16
cdr3_aa: CASSARTKPNTGELFF
cdr3_nt: TGTGCCAGCAGCGCAAGGACTAAACCGAACACCGGGGAGCTGTTTTTT

clone_size: .
d_call: TRBD2
v_call: TRBV30
j_call: TRBJ2-1
cdr3_length: 13
cdr3_aa: CALRTSGGNEQFF
cdr3_nt: TGTGCCCTTCGGACTAGCGGGGGGAATGAGCAGTTCTTC

clone_size: .
d_call: .
v_call: TRBV3-1/TRBV3-2
j_call: TRBJ2-2
cdr3_length: 15
cdr3_aa: CASSQVSANTGELFF
cdr3_nt: TGTGCCAGCAGCCAAGTATCCGCAAACACCGGGGAGCTGTTTTTT

clone_size: .
d_call: TRBD2
v_call: TRBV2
j_call: TRBJ2-1
cdr3_length: 16
cdr3_aa: CASSDQSGREYNEQFF
cdr3_nt: TGTGCCAGCAGTGACCAAAGCGGGAGGGAGTACAATGAGCAGTTCTTC

clone_size: .
d_call: TRBD2
v_call: TRBV10-3
j_call: TRBJ2-7
cdr3_length: 15
cdr3_aa: CAISEPTSGVLEQYF
cdr3_nt: TGTGCCATCAGTGAACCGACTAGCGGGGTCTTAGAGCAGTACTTC

clone_size: .
d_call: .
v_call: TRBV30
j_call: TRBJ2-4
cdr3_length: 15
cdr3_aa: CAWSVLGLAKNIQYF
cdr3_nt: TGTGCCTGGAGTGTACTTGGACTAGCCAAAAACATTCAGTACTTC

clone_size: .
d_call: .
v_call: TRBV6-2/TRBV6-3
j_call: TRBJ1-1
cdr3_length: 14
cdr3_aa: CASSFRQRNTEAFF
cdr3_nt: TGTGCCAGCAGTTTCCGACAAAGGAACACTGAAGCTTTCTTT

clone_size: once
d_call: TRBD1
v_call: TRBV6-5
j_call: TRBJ1-1
cdr3_length: 11
cdr3_aa: CASTDRVKAFF
cdr3_nt: TGTGCCAGCACCGACAGGGTCAAAGCTTTCTTT

clone_size: .
d_call: TRBD2
v_call: TRBV3-1/TRBV3-2
j_call: TRBJ2-3
cdr3_length: 16
cdr3_aa: CASSPLAGGVTDTQYF
cdr3_nt: TGTGCCAGCAGCCCATTAGCGGGAGGGGTCACAGATACGCAGTATTTT

clone_size: .
d_call: .
v_call: TRBV2
j_call: TRBJ2-6
cdr3_length: 14
cdr3_aa: CASSYRRGANVLTF
cdr3_nt: TGTGCCAGCAGTTACCGGAGGGGGGCCAACGTCCTGACTTTC

clone_size: .
d_call: TRBD1
v_call: TRBV10-3
j_call: TRBJ1-2
cdr3_length: 14
cdr3_aa: CAISAPGGNYGYTF
cdr3_nt: TGTGCCATCAGTGCACCAGGGGGCAACTATGGCTACACCTTC

clone_size: .
d_call: .
v_call: TRBV6-5
j_call: TRBJ2-7
cdr3_length: 14
cdr3_aa: CASTTGDRSYEQYF
cdr3_nt: TGTGCCAGCACCACGGGGGACAGATCCTACGAGCAGTACTTC

clone_size: .
d_call: .
v_call: TRBV28
j_call: TRBJ1-2
cdr3_length: 12
cdr3_aa: CASSRDIDGYTF
cdr3_nt: TGTGCCAGCAGTAGGGACATTGATGGCTACACCTTC

clone_size: .
d_call: .
v_call: TRBV3-1/TRBV3-2
j_call: TRBJ2-5
cdr3_length: 12
cdr3_aa: CASSPSQETQYF
cdr3_nt: TGTGCCAGCAGCCCATCACAAGAGACCCAGTACTTC

clone_size: .
d_call: TRBD1
v_call: TRBV14
j_call: TRBJ2-7
cdr3_length: 16
cdr3_aa: CASSPPGQGLSYEQYF
cdr3_nt: TGTGCCAGCAGCCCCCCGGGACAGGGGTTATCCTACGAGCAGTACTTC

clone_size: .
d_call: TRBD1
v_call: TRBV15
j_call: TRBJ1-2
cdr3_length: 15
cdr3_aa: CATSRGTGVDYGYTF
cdr3_nt: TGTGCCACCAGCAGGGGGACAGGGGTTGACTATGGCTACACCTTC

clone_size: .
d_call: .
v_call: TRBV11-2
j_call: TRBJ2-3
cdr3_length: 11
cdr3_aa: CASSLKDTQYF
cdr3_nt: TGTGCCAGCAGCTTAAAGGATACGCAGTATTTT

clone_size: .
d_call: .
v_call: TRBV6-4
j_call: TRBJ2-1
cdr3_length: 15
cdr3_aa: CASSRAAEAHNEQFF
cdr3_nt: TGTGCCAGCAGCCGAGCGGCAGAAGCCCACAATGAGCAGTTCTTC

clone_size: .
d_call: TRBD2
v_call: TRBV5-1
j_call: TRBJ2-4
cdr3_length: 16
cdr3_aa: CASSPSGRGSVAIQYF
cdr3_nt: TGCGCCAGCAGCCCTAGCGGGAGAGGATCAGTCGCCATTCAGTACTTC

clone_size: many
d_call: .
v_call: TRBV5-1
j_call: TRBJ1-1
cdr3_length: 13
cdr3_aa: CASRDSMNTEAFF
cdr3_nt: TGCGCCAGCAGAGACAGCATGAACACTGAAGCTTTCTTT

clone_size: .
d_call: .
v_call: TRBV29-1
j_call: TRBJ2-7
cdr3_length: 13
cdr3_aa: CSVESGGAYEQYF
cdr3_nt: TGCAGCGTTGAGTCAGGCGGTGCCTACGAGCAGTACTTC

clone_size: .
d_call: TRBD1
v_call: TRBV5-1
j_call: TRBJ2-3
cdr3_length: 14
cdr3_aa: CASHGQGATDTQYF
cdr3_nt: TGCGCCTCCCACGGGCAGGGGGCCACAGATACGCAGTATTTT

clone_size: .
d_call: TRBD2
v_call: TRBV2
j_call: TRBJ2-3
cdr3_length: 15
cdr3_aa: CASSGVAGEWDTQYF
cdr3_nt: TGTGCCAGCAGTGGGGTAGCGGGAGAGTGGGATACGCAGTATTTT